This T cell receptor (beta chain) was recorded in a study of blood T cells in healthy people across ages. Notes on this clonotype: An end of the junction does not agree with germline; a read error may underlie this.

Alongside a J-beta primer mix, a sample-barcoded 5' primer served in a second PCR lasting roughly 6 to 11 cycles. TCRdb fed the 5' RACE reads into MiXCR, producing one record per CDR3 protein. This repertoire shows roughly 1,000,000 distinct CDR3 sequences, 20% to 25% found once; its top ten account for around 0.75%. The V gene's germline CDR1 is LNHDA and CDR2 SQIVND (reference sequence). This CDR3 contains 13 residues. These data were likewise used in another study, on T cells of mothers and their children. From that report: A few healthy Caucasian mothers served as donors, and their six children did as well. Sequencing returned over 9 million TCR beta CDR3 reads per mother and about 2.9 million per child.

J is TRBJ1-1 and V is TRBV19; D is undetermined. The source material was blood. The receptor was derived from a girl aged 2 to 9 in good health. The CDR3 DNA reads TGTGCCAGTAGGACGGTCCTGAACACTGGAGCTTTCTTT. This gives the protein CASRTVLNTGAFF. The whole variable domain, filled in from reference TRBV19 and TRBJ1-1, reads DGGITQSPKYLFRKEGQNVTLSCEQNLNHDAMYWYRQDPGQGLRLIYYSQIVNDFQKGDIAEGYSVSREKKESFPLTVTSAQKNPTAFYLCASRTVLNTGAFFGQGTRLTVV.